The rows below give T cell receptor beta chains drawn from one sample of a study of blood T cells in healthy people across ages. TCRdb re-derived calls from the 5' RACE reads in MiXCR, one entry per CDR3 protein. The table lists hundreds of thousands of distinct CDR3 sequences, around 45% of them singletons. Sequenced material: blood. Source of these receptors: a woman aged 55-69 years in good health. Both conserved end residues are part of each CDR3. D genes are given only for firm matches. Clone size is shown for a subset of rows, as once, few, many or a class of expanded clone.

TGCGCCAGCAGACTAATGACAGGGGCCTACAATGAGCAGTACTTC CASRLMTGAYNEQYF TRBJ2-7 TRBV5-1 - TRBD1 15
TGTGCCAGCAGCTTGGAAAGGGGAGACATTCAGTACTTC CASSLERGDIQYF TRBJ2-4 TRBV5-8 few - 13
TGTGCCAGCAGCCCGACTAGCGGGGCTAGCACAGATACGCAGTATTTT CASSPTSGASTDTQYF TRBJ2-3 TRBV7-9 - TRBD2 16
TGCAGCGTTGTCTCGCGGGGGGAAAATACGCAGTATTTT CSVVSRGENTQYF TRBJ2-3 TRBV29-1 few TRBD2 13
TGTGCCAGCAGCTTCGATAGACTTGCGGGAGTAGAGACCCAGTACTTC CASSFDRLAGVETQYF TRBJ2-5 TRBV7-2 - TRBD2 16
TGTGCCAGCAGTCTTGCTACGGATACGCAAGAGACCCAGTACTTC CASSLATDTQETQYF TRBJ2-5 TRBV27 - - 15
TGTGCCAGCAGCTTAGCGGGAGGAACTTTCAATGAGCAGTTCTTC CASSLAGGTFNEQFF TRBJ2-1 TRBV7-2 few - 15
TGCAGTGCGACCAACGGGGCGGATGGTTACACCTTC CSATNGADGYTF TRBJ1-2 TRBV20-1 few - 12
TGTGCCATCAGTGAGTCGACCCAAAATGGCTACACCTTC CAISESTQNGYTF TRBJ1-2 TRBV10-3 few - 13
TGTGCCAGCAGTTTGCTAGCTGGGGAGCAGTACTTC CASSLLAGEQYF TRBJ2-5 TRBV28 few - 12
TGTGCCAGCAGCCAGGGGATTCGGGAGGGGTACGAGCAGTACTTC CASSQGIREGYEQYF TRBJ2-7 TRBV4-2 - TRBD2 15
TGTGCCAGCAGCCAGAGGGGTTCCTACGAGCAGTACTTC CASSQRGSYEQYF TRBJ2-7 TRBV3-1 - - 13
TGTGCCAGCAGCCCCACTACCGGGAGGGTGGGGGAGACCCAGTACTTC CASSPTTGRVGETQYF TRBJ2-5 TRBV7-6 - TRBD2 16
TGTGCCAGCAGCCAAGGGAGCCCCATAGGGAACACCATATATTTT CASSQGSPIGNTIYF TRBJ1-3 TRBV4-2 - - 15
TGCAGTGCTATACTAGTTAGCTACCGGGACAGGGCCTACAATGAGCAGTTCTTC CSAILVSYRDRAYNEQFF TRBJ2-1 TRBV20-1 - TRBD1 18
TGTGCCAGCAGCTCGCTCGGGGGAGCTGGGGCCAACGTCCTGACTTTC CASSSLGGAGANVLTF TRBJ2-6 TRBV7-2 - - 16
TGTGCCAGCAGTTTGGGCGGGAGTCACGCTGAGCAGTTCTTC CASSLGGSHAEQFF TRBJ2-1 TRBV12-3/TRBV12-4 - TRBD2 14
TGCGCCAGCAGCTTGGTAGTGACTAGCGGCCACGAGCAGTACTTC CASSLVVTSGHEQYF TRBJ2-7 TRBV5-1 - TRBD2 15
TGTGCCACCAGTGATTCGGACAGGGGATACTACAATGAGCAGTTCTTC CATSDSDRGYYNEQFF TRBJ2-1 TRBV24-1 once TRBD1 16
TGCGCCAACCCGGGAAATAGGCCCCCTGTGGAGGATTACAATGAGCAGTTCTTC CANPGNRPPVEDYNEQFF TRBJ2-1 TRBV4-3 - - 18
TGCGCCAGCAGCCAAGATATGCTACGTGGGGAGGCCTACGACCAGTACTTC CASSQDMLRGEAYDQYF TRBJ2-7 TRBV4-3 - - 17
TGTGCCAGTAGGACTACCCAGGCTACAGATACGCAGTATTTT CASRTTQATDTQYF TRBJ2-3 TRBV2 - - 14
TGTGCCACCAGTGATGAAGGGAGGGCCTACAATGAGCAGTTCTTC CATSDEGRAYNEQFF TRBJ2-1 TRBV24-1 - TRBD2 15
TGCAGTGCTCGGCCTCAGAGCATCCAAGAGACCCAGTACTTC CSARPQSIQETQYF TRBJ2-5 TRBV20-1 - - 14
TGCAGTGCGTTTAGGTTTGGCGGACTAGGCGGCGAGCAGTACTTC CSAFRFGGLGGEQYF TRBJ2-7 TRBV20-1 few TRBD2 15
TGTGCCAGCAGCTTAGCGGGAACGGGACTAGCGGGCGGTGAGCAGTTCTTC CASSLAGTGLAGGEQFF TRBJ2-1 TRBV7-9 - TRBD2 17
TGTGCCACCAGCAGAGATCGGGGGCGCGAAAGACAGCAGTACTTC CATSRDRGRERQQYF TRBJ2-7 TRBV15 - - 15
TGTGCCAGCAGTGGATGGGAAATCAGCTCCTACAATGAGCAGTTCTTC CASSGWEISSYNEQFF TRBJ2-1 TRBV28 - - 16
TGTGCCGGTAGTATGAGGGCCCGTCAAGAGACCCAGTACTTC CAGSMRARQETQYF TRBJ2-5 TRBV19 - - 14